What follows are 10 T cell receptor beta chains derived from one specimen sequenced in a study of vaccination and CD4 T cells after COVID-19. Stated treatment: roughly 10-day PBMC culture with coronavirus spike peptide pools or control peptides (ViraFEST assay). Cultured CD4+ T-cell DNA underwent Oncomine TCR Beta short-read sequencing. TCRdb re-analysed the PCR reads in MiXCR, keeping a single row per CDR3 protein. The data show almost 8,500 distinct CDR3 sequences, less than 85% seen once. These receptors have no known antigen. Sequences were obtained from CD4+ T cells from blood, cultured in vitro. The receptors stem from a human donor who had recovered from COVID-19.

CDR3 coding DNA: TGTGCCAGCAGCAGCGACAGGACAGGCGAGCAGTACTTC. Translation gives CASSSDRTGEQYF. The chain has TRBV11-2 and TRBJ2-7; 7 nucleotides agree with TRBD1. The junction had 7 bases not matched to a gene; V was cut back by 5 bases and J by 6 bases. Germline lookup yields CDR1 SGHAT and CDR2 FQNNGV. This CDR3 has 13 amino acids.

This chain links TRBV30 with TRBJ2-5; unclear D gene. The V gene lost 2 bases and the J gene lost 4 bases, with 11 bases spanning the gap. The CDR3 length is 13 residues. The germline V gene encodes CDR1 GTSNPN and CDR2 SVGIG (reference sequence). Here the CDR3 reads CAWSYSRGETQYF. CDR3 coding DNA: TGTGCCTGGAGTTACAGTCGCGGAGAGACCCAGTACTTC.

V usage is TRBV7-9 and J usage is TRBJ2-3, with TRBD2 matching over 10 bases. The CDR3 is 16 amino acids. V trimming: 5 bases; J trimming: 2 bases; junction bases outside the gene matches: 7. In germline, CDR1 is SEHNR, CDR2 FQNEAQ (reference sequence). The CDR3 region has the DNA TGTGCCAGCAGCCCCTTTAGCGGGGGGACCACAGATACGCAGTATTTT. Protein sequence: CASSPFSGGTTDTQYF.

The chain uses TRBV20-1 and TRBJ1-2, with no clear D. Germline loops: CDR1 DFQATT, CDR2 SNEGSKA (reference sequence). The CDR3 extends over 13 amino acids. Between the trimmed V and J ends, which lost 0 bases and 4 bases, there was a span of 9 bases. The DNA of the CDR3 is TGCAGTGCTAGAGACCTAGAAGGCTATGGCTACACCTTC. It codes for CSARDLEGYGYTF.

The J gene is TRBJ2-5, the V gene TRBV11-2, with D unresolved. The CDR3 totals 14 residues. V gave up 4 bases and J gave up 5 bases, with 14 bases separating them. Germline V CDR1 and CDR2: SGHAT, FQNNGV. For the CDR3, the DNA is TGTGCCAGCAGCTCTAACCTGGGGTCGGAGACCCAGTACTTC. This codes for CASSSNLGSETQYF.

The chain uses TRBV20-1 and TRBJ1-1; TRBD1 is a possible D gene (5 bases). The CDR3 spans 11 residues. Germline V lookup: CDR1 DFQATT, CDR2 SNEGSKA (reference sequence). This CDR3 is CSPIRDTEAFF. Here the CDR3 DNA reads TGCAGCCCTATCAGGGACACTGAAGCTTTCTTT.

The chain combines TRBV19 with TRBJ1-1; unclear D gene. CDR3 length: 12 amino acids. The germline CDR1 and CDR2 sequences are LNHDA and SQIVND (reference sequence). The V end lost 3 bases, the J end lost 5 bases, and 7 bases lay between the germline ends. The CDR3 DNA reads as TGTGCCAGTAGTATGGGTCGGACTGAAGCTTTCTTT. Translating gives CASSMGRTEAFF.

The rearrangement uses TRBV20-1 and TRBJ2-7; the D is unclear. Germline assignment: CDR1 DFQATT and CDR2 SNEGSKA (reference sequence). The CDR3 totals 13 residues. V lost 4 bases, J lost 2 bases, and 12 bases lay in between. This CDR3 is CSANKPPTYEQYF. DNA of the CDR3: TGCAGTGCTAACAAACCCCCCACCTACGAGCAGTACTTC.

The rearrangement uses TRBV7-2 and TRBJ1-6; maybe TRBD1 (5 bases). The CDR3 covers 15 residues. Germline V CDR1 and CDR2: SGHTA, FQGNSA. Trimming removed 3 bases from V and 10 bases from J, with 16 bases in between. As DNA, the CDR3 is TGTGCCAGCAGCTTTCCCGCCTGGGGGAAATCACCCCTCCACTTT. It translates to CASSFPAWGKSPLHF.

The CDR3 loop reads CASRQPMTGANTEAFF. DNA for the CDR3: TGTGCCAGCAGGCAGCCGATGACAGGGGCGAACACTGAAGCTTTCTTT. The chain carries TRBV6-1 and TRBJ1-1; TRBD1 matches at 8 bases. With V trimmed by 6 bases and J by 1 base, 10 bases remained unmatched. CDR3 length: 16 residues. Germline CDR1 is MNHNS and CDR2 is SASEGT.